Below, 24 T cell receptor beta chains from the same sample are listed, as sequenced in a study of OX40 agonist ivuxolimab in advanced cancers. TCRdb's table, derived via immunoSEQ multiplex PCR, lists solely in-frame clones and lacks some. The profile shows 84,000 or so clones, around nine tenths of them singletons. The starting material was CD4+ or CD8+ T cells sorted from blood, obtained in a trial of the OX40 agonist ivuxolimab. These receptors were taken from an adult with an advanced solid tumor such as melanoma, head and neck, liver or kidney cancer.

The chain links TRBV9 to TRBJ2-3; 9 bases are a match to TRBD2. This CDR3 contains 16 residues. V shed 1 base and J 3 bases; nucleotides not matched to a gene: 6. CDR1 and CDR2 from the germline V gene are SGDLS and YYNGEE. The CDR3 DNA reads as TGTGCCAGCAGCGTACGCGGGGGGGCACAAACAGATACGCAGTATTTT. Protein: CASSVRGGAQTDTQYF.

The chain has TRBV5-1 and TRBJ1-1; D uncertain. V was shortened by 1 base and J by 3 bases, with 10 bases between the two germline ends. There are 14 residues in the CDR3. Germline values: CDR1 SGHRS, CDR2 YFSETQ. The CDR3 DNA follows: TGCGCCAGCAGCTTGAGTCAGATACACACTGAAGCTTTCTTT. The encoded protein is CASSLSQIHTEAFF.

DNA of the CDR3: TGTGCCACCGGGGGGAGGTACCAAGAGACCCAGTACTTC. As protein: CATGGRYQETQYF. The chain is built from TRBV25-1 and TRBJ2-5; 7 bases match TRBD2. This CDR3 region has 13 residues. V was pared by 10 bases and J by 0 bases, with 5 bases of the junction left unmatched. The germline CDR1 and CDR2 sequences are MGHDK and SYGVNS.

The CDR3 DNA reads TGTGCCAGCAGTTCTCGACAGTATAATTCACCCCTCCACTTT. This sequence encodes CASSSRQYNSPLHF. V is TRBV27 and J is TRBJ1-6; tentative D call: TRBD1 (5 bases). This CDR3 is built from 14 residues. Germline V gene sequence: CDR1 MNHEY, CDR2 SMNVEV (reference sequence). V gave up 4 bases and J gave up 4 bases, with 8 bases separating them.

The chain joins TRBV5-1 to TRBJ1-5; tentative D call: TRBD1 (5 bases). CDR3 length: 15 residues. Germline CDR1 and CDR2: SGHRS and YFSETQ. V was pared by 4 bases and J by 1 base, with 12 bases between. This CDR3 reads CASSASGTSNQPQHF. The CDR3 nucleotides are TGCGCCAGCAGCGCATCCGGGACGAGCAATCAGCCCCAGCATTTT. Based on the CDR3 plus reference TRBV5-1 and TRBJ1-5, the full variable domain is KAGVTQTPRYLIKTRGQQVTLSCSPISGHRSVSWYQQTPGQGLQFLFEYFSETQRNKGNFPGRFSGRQFSNSRSEMNVSTLELGDSALYLCASSASGTSNQPQHFGDGTRLSIL.

CDR3 sequence: CASSADRTDTNYGYTF. The CDR3, as DNA: TGTGCCAGCAGCGCCGACCGGACGGATACTAACTATGGCTACACCTTC. The J gene is TRBJ1-2, the V gene TRBV7-2; no reliable D call. The germline gives CDR1 SGHTA, CDR2 FQGNSA. There are 16 residues in the CDR3. The V and J ends lost 5 bases and 0 bases respectively, with 16 bases between them.

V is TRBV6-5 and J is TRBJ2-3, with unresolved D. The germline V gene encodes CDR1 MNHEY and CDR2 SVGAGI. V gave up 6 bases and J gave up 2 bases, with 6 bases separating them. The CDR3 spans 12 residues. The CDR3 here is CASRHSTDTQYF. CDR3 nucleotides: TGTGCCAGCAGGCACTCCACAGATACGCAGTATTTT.

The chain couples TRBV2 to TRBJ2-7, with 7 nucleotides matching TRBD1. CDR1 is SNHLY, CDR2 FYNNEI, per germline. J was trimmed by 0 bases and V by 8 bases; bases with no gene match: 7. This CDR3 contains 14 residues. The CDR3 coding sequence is TGTGCCAGCCCGACAGGGTTGAGCTCCTACGAGCAGTACTTC. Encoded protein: CASPTGLSSYEQYF.

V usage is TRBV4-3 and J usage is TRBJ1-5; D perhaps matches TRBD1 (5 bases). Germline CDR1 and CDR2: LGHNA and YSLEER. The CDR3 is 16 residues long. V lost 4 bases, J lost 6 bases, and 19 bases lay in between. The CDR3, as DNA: TGCGCCAGCAGCCTCGATGAGGGGCGAGGTTTTCAGCCCCAGCATTTT. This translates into CASSLDEGRGFQPQHF.

In DNA, the CDR3 is TGTGCCAGCAGTTACCGACAGGGGGCCAGCACAGATACGCAGTATTTT. Translated, it gives CASSYRQGASTDTQYF. The V call is TRBV6-5, the J call TRBJ2-3, with TRBD1 matching over 10 bases. Looked up from germline, CDR1 is MNHEY and CDR2 is SVGAGI. V lost 2 bases to trimming and J lost 0 bases; unmatched junction nucleotides: 2. This CDR3 contains 16 residues.

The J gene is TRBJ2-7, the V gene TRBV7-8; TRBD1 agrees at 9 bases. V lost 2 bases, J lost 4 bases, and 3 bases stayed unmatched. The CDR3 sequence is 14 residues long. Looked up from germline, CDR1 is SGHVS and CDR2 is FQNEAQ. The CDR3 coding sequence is TGTGCCAGCAGCTTACTCGGGACAGGGTACGAGCAGTACTTC. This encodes CASSLLGTGYEQYF.

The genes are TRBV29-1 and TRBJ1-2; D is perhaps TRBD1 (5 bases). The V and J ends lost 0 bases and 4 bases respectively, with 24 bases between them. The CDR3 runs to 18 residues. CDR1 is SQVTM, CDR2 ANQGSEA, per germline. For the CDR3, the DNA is TGCAGCGTTGAAGATGGGGGATTCCGGGACCGCAAACCCTATGGCTACACCTTC. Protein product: CSVEDGGFRDRKPYGYTF.

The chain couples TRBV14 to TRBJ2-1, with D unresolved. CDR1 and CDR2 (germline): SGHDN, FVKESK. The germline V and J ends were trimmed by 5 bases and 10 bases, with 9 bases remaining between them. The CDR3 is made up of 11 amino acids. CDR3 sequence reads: CASSWQQEQFF. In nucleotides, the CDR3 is TGTGCCAGCAGCTGGCAACAAGAGCAGTTCTTC.

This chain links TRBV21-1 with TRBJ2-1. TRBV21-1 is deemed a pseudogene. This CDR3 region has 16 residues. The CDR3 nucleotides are TGTGCCAGCAGGAGGCAGGCAAACTACCCCACGGATGAGCAGTTCTTC. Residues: CASRRQANYPTDEQFF.

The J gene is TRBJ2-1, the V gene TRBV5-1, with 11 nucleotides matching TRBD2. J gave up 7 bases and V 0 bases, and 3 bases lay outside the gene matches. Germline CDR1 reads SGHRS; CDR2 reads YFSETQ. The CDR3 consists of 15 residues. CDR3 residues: CASSLVASGGNEQFF. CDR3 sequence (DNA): TGCGCCAGCAGCTTGGTGGCTAGCGGGGGGAATGAGCAGTTCTTC.

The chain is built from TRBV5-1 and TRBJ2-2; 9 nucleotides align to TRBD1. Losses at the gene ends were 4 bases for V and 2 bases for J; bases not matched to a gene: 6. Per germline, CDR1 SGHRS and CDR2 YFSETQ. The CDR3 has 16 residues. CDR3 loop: CASSTGTGPNTGELFF. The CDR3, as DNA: TGCGCCAGCAGCACCGGGACAGGGCCCAACACCGGGGAGCTGTTTTTT. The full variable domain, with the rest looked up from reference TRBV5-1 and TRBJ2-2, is KAGVTQTPRYLIKTRGQQVTLSCSPISGHRSVSWYQQTPGQGLQFLFEYFSETQRNKGNFPGRFSGRQFSNSRSEMNVSTLELGDSALYLCASSTGTGPNTGELFFGEGSRLTVL.

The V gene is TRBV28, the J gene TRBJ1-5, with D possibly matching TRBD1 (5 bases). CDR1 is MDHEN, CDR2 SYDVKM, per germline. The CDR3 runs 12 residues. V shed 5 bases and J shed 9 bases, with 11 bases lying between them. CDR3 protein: CASSLAGGPQHF. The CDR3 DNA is TGTGCCAGCAGTCTAGCGGGGGGGCCCCAGCATTTT.

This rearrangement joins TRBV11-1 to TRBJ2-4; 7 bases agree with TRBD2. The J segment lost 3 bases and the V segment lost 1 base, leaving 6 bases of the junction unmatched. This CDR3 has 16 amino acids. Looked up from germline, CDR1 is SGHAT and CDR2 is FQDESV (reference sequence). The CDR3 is CASSLGGGEDKNIQYF. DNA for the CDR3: TGTGCCAGCAGCTTAGGCGGGGGAGAGGACAAAAACATTCAGTACTTC.

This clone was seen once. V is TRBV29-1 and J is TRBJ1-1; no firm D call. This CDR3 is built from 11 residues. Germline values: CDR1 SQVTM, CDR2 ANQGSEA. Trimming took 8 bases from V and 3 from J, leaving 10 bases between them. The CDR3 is CSLYSDTEAFF. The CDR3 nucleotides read TGCAGCCTCTATAGCGACACTGAAGCTTTCTTT.

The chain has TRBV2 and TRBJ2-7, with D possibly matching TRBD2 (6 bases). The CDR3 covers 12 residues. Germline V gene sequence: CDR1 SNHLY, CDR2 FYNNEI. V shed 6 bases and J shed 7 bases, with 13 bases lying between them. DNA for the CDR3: TGTGCCAGCAGGTTTTCAGGACTAGAGCAGTACTTC. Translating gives CASRFSGLEQYF. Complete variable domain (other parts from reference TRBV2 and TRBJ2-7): EPEVTQTPSHQVTQMGQEVILRCVPISNHLYFYWYRQILGQKVEFLVSFYNNEISEKSEIFDDQFSVERPDGSNFTLKIRSTKLEDSAMYFCASRFSGLEQYFGPGTRLTVT.

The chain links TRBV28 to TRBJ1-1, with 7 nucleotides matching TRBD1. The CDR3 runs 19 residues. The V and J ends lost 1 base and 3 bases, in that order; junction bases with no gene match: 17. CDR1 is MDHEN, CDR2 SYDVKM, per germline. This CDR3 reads CASSLYLDRDGHLDTEAFF. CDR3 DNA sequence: TGTGCCAGCAGTTTATACCTTGACAGGGACGGGCACTTGGACACTGAAGCTTTCTTT.

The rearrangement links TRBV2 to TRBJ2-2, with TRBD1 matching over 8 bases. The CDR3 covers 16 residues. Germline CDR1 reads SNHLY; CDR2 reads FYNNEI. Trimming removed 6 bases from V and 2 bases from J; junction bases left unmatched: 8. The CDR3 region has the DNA TGTGCCAGCAGCCCGACAGGGGTCTTCAACACCGGGGAGCTGTTTTTT. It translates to CASSPTGVFNTGELFF.

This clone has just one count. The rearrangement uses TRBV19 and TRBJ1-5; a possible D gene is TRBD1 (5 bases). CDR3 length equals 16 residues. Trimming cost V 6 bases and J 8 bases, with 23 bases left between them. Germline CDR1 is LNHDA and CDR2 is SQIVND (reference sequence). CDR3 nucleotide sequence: TGTGCCAGTAGCCCGGGGCAGACCCTCCTATCGGAGCCCCAGCATTTT. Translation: CASSPGQTLLSEPQHF.

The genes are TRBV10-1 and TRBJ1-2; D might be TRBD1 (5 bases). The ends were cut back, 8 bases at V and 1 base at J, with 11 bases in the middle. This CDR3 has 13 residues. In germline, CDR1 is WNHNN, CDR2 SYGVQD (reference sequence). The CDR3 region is CASAGNLNYGYTF. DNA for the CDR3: TGCGCCAGCGCAGGGAATCTTAACTATGGCTACACCTTC.